The 22 T cell receptor beta chains listed next were all sequenced from one sample in a study of T cell repertoires and Cas9 in healthy adults. Sequencing was performed with immunoSEQ multiplex PCR; in TCRdb, only in-frame clones are kept and a portion is missing. Of tens of thousands of clones listed, roughly 90% are singletons. The sample was CD4+ effector T cells (CD127+, CD25-, CD137-, CD154-) from PBMCs; culture status not recorded. Receptors were obtained from a human donor in good health.

The gene calls are TRBV11-2 and TRBJ1-6, with TRBD1 identical over 7 bases. V trimming: 3 bases; J trimming: 12 bases; junction bases outside the gene matches: 5. Germline V CDR1 and CDR2: SGHAT, FQNNGV. This CDR3 contains 13 residues. CDR3 sequence: CASSFGTARPLHF. The CDR3 DNA reads as TGTGCCAGCAGCTTTGGGACAGCAAGACCCCTCCACTTT.

The rearrangement joins TRBV6-1 to TRBJ2-2; D call uncertain. The germline CDR1 and CDR2 sequences are MNHNS and SASEGT. V gave up 7 bases and J gave up 8 bases, with 14 bases separating them. CDR3 length: 13 residues. Here the CDR3 reads CASTRARVGELFF. The CDR3 nucleotides read TGTGCCAGCACTAGGGCCCGAGTGGGGGAGCTGTTTTTT.

This chain uses TRBV10-3 with TRBJ1-5, with TRBD1 identical over 10 bases. There are 16 residues in the CDR3. The trim removed 6 bases at V and 7 bases at J, leaving 12 bases unmatched. The germline V gene has CDR1 ENHRY and CDR2 SYGVKD. The CDR3 spells CAISETGDRGSQPQHF. The CDR3 DNA sequence: TGTGCCATCAGCGAGACCGGGGACAGGGGAAGCCAGCCCCAGCATTTT.

J is TRBJ1-5 and V is TRBV5-1; no clear D. The CDR3 consists of 15 residues. Trimming took off 1 base at V and 3 bases at J, with 11 bases between the two ends. Germline V gene data show CDR1 as SGHRS and CDR2 as YFSETQ. CDR3 bases: TGCGCCAGCAGCTTGAGCTCGGCAGACAATCAGCCCCAGCATTTT. Translated: CASSLSSADNQPQHF.

This chain connects TRBV25-1 to TRBJ1-5, with D hard to call. The CDR3 covers 12 residues. Trimming pared 6 bases from V and 9 bases from J, leaving 12 bases between. Germline V gives CDR1 MGHDK, CDR2 SYGVNS. The chain's CDR3 is CASRRRVRPQHF. Written as DNA, the CDR3 is TGTGCCAGCAGACGGAGGGTTCGGCCCCAGCATTTT.

This clone was counted a few times. The chain has TRBV6-1 and TRBJ2-1, with D hard to call. Trimming took off 6 bases at V and 2 bases at J, with 11 bases between the two ends. The CDR3 runs to 14 residues. From germline, CDR1 is MNHNS and CDR2 SASEGT. The CDR3 spells CASSLEVTYNEQFF. The CDR3 DNA sequence: TGTGCCAGCAGCCTTGAGGTGACCTACAATGAGCAGTTCTTC.

This rearrangement joins TRBV5-4 to TRBJ2-3, with D possibly being TRBD1 (6 bases). Trimming removed 3 bases at V and 2 bases at J, with 13 bases between. The CDR3 contains 15 residues. Germline CDR1 reads SGHNT; CDR2 reads YYREEE (reference sequence). In DNA form, the CDR3 reads TGTGCCAGCAGCTCCACAGGGACCCTCACAGATACGCAGTATTTT. Translation: CASSSTGTLTDTQYF.

This chain uses TRBV6-5 with TRBJ1-2, with D hard to call. The V and J ends lost 5 bases and 4 bases respectively, with 17 bases between them. The CDR3 is 15 amino acids. Looked up from germline, CDR1 is MNHEY and CDR2 is SVGAGI. The CDR3 region is CASSLQAGEAYGYTF. The CDR3 nucleotides are TGTGCCAGCAGTCTTCAAGCAGGCGAAGCCTATGGCTACACCTTC.

This clone appeared once. The rearrangement links TRBV12-2 to TRBJ2-7; the table's D call, TRBD1, was not checked against the DNA. TRBV12-2 is an annotated pseudogene. CDR3 size: 15 residues. The CDR3 sequence: CASRASPGHLYEQYF. CDR3 DNA sequence: TGTGCAAGTCGCGCATCCCCGGGACACCTCTACGAGCAGTACTTC.

J is TRBJ1-1 and V is TRBV4-1; 8 bases line up with TRBD1. CDR1 and CDR2 (germline): MGHRA, YSYEKL. The CDR3 extends over 15 amino acids. The V and J ends lost 2 bases and 2 bases, in that order; junction bases with no gene match: 4. In DNA form, the CDR3 reads TGCGCCAGCAGCCAACCGGACAGGGCAAACACTGAAGCTTTCTTT. Amino acids: CASSQPDRANTEAFF.

The V gene is TRBV5-1, the J gene TRBJ2-5, with D perhaps TRBD2 (6 bases). The germline V and J ends were trimmed by 5 bases and 5 bases, with 13 bases remaining between them. The CDR3 runs 13 residues. Germline V gene data show CDR1 as SGHRS and CDR2 as YFSETQ. For the CDR3, the DNA is TGCGCCAGCAGTTTGCCCGGAGGGGAGACCCAGTACTTC. It yields the protein CASSLPGGETQYF.

This chain joins TRBV9 and TRBJ1-1, with a tentative D call TRBD1 (5 bases). V dropped 4 bases and J dropped 11 bases, with 24 bases sitting between them. Germline CDR1 is SGDLS and CDR2 is YYNGEE. This CDR3 has 15 residues. This CDR3 reads CASSLNPTVTMDAFF. CDR3 DNA: TGTGCCAGCAGCCTCAACCCGACAGTTACGATGGATGCTTTCTTT.

V and J are TRBV4-2 and TRBJ2-7; 9 nucleotides agree with TRBD1. The CDR3 runs 14 residues. The trim removed 4 bases at V and 0 bases at J, leaving 1 base unmatched. In germline, CDR1 is LGHNA, CDR2 YNFKEQ. The CDR3 region is CASSPTGGSYEQYF. CDR3 DNA: TGTGCCAGCAGCCCGACAGGGGGCTCCTACGAGCAGTACTTC.

A word on this clone: Given the absence of the conserved phenylalanine or tryptophan at the CDR3 end, a read error is likely. Because the CDR3's place on the DNA is in doubt, the DNA is left out and the CDR3 is given as listed by TCRdb. J is TRBJ2-7 and V is TRBV5-1; the D segment call TRBD2 is taken from the table without a DNA check. The length of the CDR3 is 10 amino acids, counting both ends. The germline V gene has CDR1 SGHRS and CDR2 YFSETQ. This chain's CDR3 is CASSLTRVSI.

The chain couples TRBV11-1 to TRBJ1-1; D gene uncertain. CDR3 length: 13 amino acids. Germline assignment: CDR1 SGHAT and CDR2 FQDESV (reference sequence). Trimming took 4 bases from V and 0 from J, leaving 6 bases between them. The CDR3 sequence: CASSSTVNTEAFF. The CDR3 bases are TGTGCCAGCAGCTCAACAGTGAACACTGAAGCTTTCTTT.

The chain recombines TRBV7-2 with TRBJ1-1; 9 bases agree with TRBD1. The CDR3 has 16 amino acids. CDR1 and CDR2 from the germline V gene are SGHTA and FQGNSA. Trimming took 4 bases from V and 1 from J; bases not matched to a gene: 7. DNA of the CDR3: TGTGCCAGCAGCTACCTACCGGGACAGGGGAACACTGAAGCTTTCTTT. It encodes CASSYLPGQGNTEAFF.

The chain is built from TRBV2 and TRBJ1-4; D is unclear. CDR1 is SNHLY and CDR2 is FYNNEI in the germline V gene. This CDR3 is 16 amino acids long. Trimming took off 6 bases at V and 1 base at J, with 15 bases between the two ends. The CDR3 bases are TGTGCCAGCAGGGGAGCGGAGGGATTAACTAATGAAAAACTGTTTTTT. Protein sequence: CASRGAEGLTNEKLFF.

This chain joins TRBV5-4 and TRBJ2-5; weak D call: TRBD1 (6 bases). V gave up 2 bases and J gave up 1 base, with 12 bases separating them. CDR3 length: 15 amino acids. The V gene's germline CDR1 is SGHNT and CDR2 YYREEE (reference sequence). CDR3 protein: CASSLNPDSQETQYF. The CDR3 DNA follows: TGTGCCAGCAGCTTAAATCCGGACAGCCAAGAGACCCAGTACTTC.

The chain employs TRBV9 and TRBJ1-4; D is perhaps TRBD1 (5 bases). Germline CDR1 SGDLS, CDR2 YYNGEE. This CDR3 contains 15 residues. V was pared by 3 bases and J by 7 bases, with 16 bases between. CDR3 protein: CASSAGTGAGEKLFF. CDR3 DNA sequence: TGTGCCAGCAGCGCTGGGACGGGTGCGGGTGAAAAACTGTTTTTT.

The chain links TRBV11-3 to TRBJ2-7; TRBD1 aligns across 7 bases. CDR3 length: 14 residues. Germline loops: CDR1 SGHNT, CDR2 YENEEA. Trimming cost V 5 bases and J 5 bases; bases outside gene matches: 9. CDR3 sequence: CASSPWTGSDEQYF. CDR3 coding DNA: TGTGCCAGCAGCCCCTGGACAGGTTCCGACGAGCAGTACTTC. The full variable domain, in which reference TRBV11-3 and TRBJ2-7 provide the parts outside the CDR3, is EAGVVQSPRYKIIEKKQPVAFWCNPISGHNTLYWYLQNLGQGPELLIRYENEEAVDDSQLPKDRFSAERLKGVDSTLKIQPAELGDSAVYLCASSPWTGSDEQYFGPGTRLTVT.

The V gene is TRBV7-6, the J gene TRBJ2-3; no clear D. V lost 3 bases and J lost 4, with 8 bases in between. This CDR3 contains 13 residues. Germline CDR1 and CDR2: SGHVS and FNYEAQ. The DNA for the CDR3 is TGTGCCAGCAGCTTTTCTGCTGCAGATACGCAGTATTTT. Its protein product is CASSFSAADTQYF.

V and J are TRBV6-1 and TRBJ1-2; D unclear. The CDR3 covers 14 residues. Looked up from germline, CDR1 is MNHNS and CDR2 is SASEGT. The V and J ends lost 2 bases and 5 bases respectively, with 12 bases between them. The CDR3: CASSEKGRLYGYTF. For the CDR3, the DNA is TGTGCCAGCAGTGAAAAGGGTCGGTTATATGGCTACACCTTC.